Listed below are T cell receptor beta chains from one sample, sequenced in a study of T cell therapy after organ transplantation. Antigen specificity for these receptors is unknown. TCRdb's copy holds only in-frame clones and misses some; the assay was immunoSEQ multiplex PCR. Here the sample spans about 2,100 clones, 91% being singletons. This specimen consisted of CD8+ T cells from blood, obtained before autologous CMV-specific T cell therapy. These receptor sequences come from a human patient who had received a solid organ transplant and had CMV disease. The CDR3 runs from the conserved cysteine through the conserved F or W. D genes are given only for firm matches. Rows may omit the clone size; those that give it use once, few, many or a size class.

TRBV6-5	15	.	few	TRBJ1-2	CASSYSGTDNYGYTF	TGTGCCAGCAGTTATTCCGGGACGGATAACTATGGCTACACCTTC
TRBV10-3	15	TRBD1	.	TRBJ1-1	CAISEPTGRNTEAFF	TGTGCCATCAGCGAACCGACAGGGCGAAACACTGAAGCTTTCTTT
TRBV10-3	15	.	few	TRBJ1-1	CAISDEAGLNTEAFF	TGTGCCATCAGTGATGAGGCAGGACTCAACACTGAAGCTTTCTTT
TRBV13	16	TRBD1	.	TRBJ2-5	CASTDYRDRGPETQYF	TGTGCCAGCACAGACTACCGGGACAGGGGGCCGGAGACCCAGTACTTC
TRBV6-6	13	.	.	TRBJ2-7	CASSSGPTYEQYF	TGTGCCAGCAGTTCTGGACCGACCTACGAGCAGTACTTC
TRBV13	15	.	.	TRBJ2-4	CASSLRALAKNIQYF	TGTGCCAGCAGCTTAAGAGCGTTAGCCAAAAACATTCAGTACTTC
TRBV9	16	TRBD1	.	TRBJ1-1	CASRRGQGLMNTEAFF	TGTGCCAGCAGACGGGGACAGGGCTTGATGAACACTGAAGCTTTCTTT
TRBV5-1	16	.	.	TRBJ1-3	CASSGLQGSSGNTIYF	TGCGCCAGCAGCGGCCTACAGGGAAGCTCTGGAAACACCATATATTTT
TRBV29-1	14	TRBD1	.	TRBJ2-7	CSVFGTGLSYEQYF	TGCAGCGTTTTCGGGACAGGGCTCTCCTACGAGCAGTACTTC
TRBV2	18	.	.	TRBJ1-4	CASSGSGGDPPTNEKLFF	TGTGCCAGCAGCGGCTCAGGAGGAGATCCACCAACTAATGAAAAACTGTTTTTT
TRBV27	11	.	.	TRBJ2-7	CASSSAYEQYF	TGTGCCAGCAGCTCAGCCTACGAGCAGTACTTC
TRBV6-9	14	.	.	TRBJ1-2	CASSYGSRVYGYTF	TGTGCCAGCAGTTACGGCAGTAGAGTCTATGGCTACACCTTC
TRBV11-2	14	TRBD2	.	TRBJ2-1	CASSSSGRLNEQFF	TGTGCCAGCAGCTCTAGCGGGAGACTGAATGAGCAGTTCTTC
TRBV4-3	16	TRBD2	.	TRBJ2-1	CASSQQLAGEGNEQFF	TGCGCCAGCAGCCAGCAACTAGCGGGAGAGGGGAATGAGCAGTTCTTC
TRBV6-5	14	.	.	TRBJ2-7	CASSYGGGGYEQYF	TGTGCCAGCAGTTATGGGGGAGGAGGCTACGAGCAGTACTTC
TRBV6-5	14	.	.	TRBJ1-2	CASSYEGAQYGYTF	TGTGCCAGCAGTTACGAAGGGGCGCAATATGGCTACACCTTC
TRBV27	13	.	.	TRBJ2-7	CASSLSYPYEQYF	TGTGCCAGCAGTTTGTCATATCCCTACGAGCAGTACTTC
TRBV7-9	14	.	.	TRBJ2-1	CASTGEPSYNEQFF	TGTGCCAGCACTGGCGAGCCTTCCTACAATGAGCAGTTCTTC
TRBV6-9	13	.	.	TRBJ2-3	CASSYHFTDTQYF	TGTGCCAGCAGTTACCATTTCACAGATACGCAGTATTTT
TRBV6-6	11	.	.	TRBJ2-7	CASLDGYEQYF	TGTGCCAGCCTAGACGGCTACGAGCAGTACTTC
TRBV19	12	.	.	TRBJ2-6	CASLSGANVLTF	TGTGCCAGTCTCTCTGGGGCCAACGTCCTGACTTTC
TRBV27	15	TRBD1	.	TRBJ2-1	CASSPWTGSFDEQFF	TGTGCCAGCAGTCCCTGGACAGGGTCGTTCGATGAGCAGTTCTTC
TRBV5-1	13	.	once	TRBJ1-4	CASSFTAWEKLFF	TGCGCCAGCAGCTTCACAGCCTGGGAAAAACTGTTTTTT
TRBV15	14	.	once	TRBJ1-2	CATSGETRPYGYTF	TGTGCCACCAGCGGGGAAACACGGCCCTATGGCTACACCTTC
TRBV19	14	.	.	TRBJ2-1	CASSMGIAYNEQFF	TGTGCCAGTAGTATGGGGATAGCCTACAATGAGCAGTTCTTC
TRBV19	16	.	.	TRBJ2-7	CASSGPWDGSSYEQYF	TGTGCCAGTAGTGGTCCCTGGGACGGGTCTTCCTACGAGCAGTACTTC
TRBV10-3	16	.	.	TRBJ1-2	CAISESRGREKDGYTF	TGTGCCATCAGTGAGTCTCGGGGCAGGGAAAAAGATGGCTACACCTTC
TRBV7-9	18	.	.	TRBJ2-7	CASSLGGPYFLRAYEQYF	TGTGCCAGCAGCTTAGGGGGACCCTATTTTTTAAGGGCCTACGAGCAGTACTTC
TRBV19	15	.	.	TRBJ2-1	CASSYSGYSYNEQFF	TGTGCCAGTAGTTACAGCGGGTACTCCTACAATGAGCAGTTCTTC
TRBV13	14	.	.	TRBJ2-3	CASSLEEGLDTQYF	TGTGCCAGCAGCTTAGAGGAGGGACTAGATACGCAGTATTTT
TRBV6-5	14	.	.	TRBJ2-7	CASSYGGAGYEQYF	TGTGCCAGCAGTTACGGGGGGGCTGGCTACGAGCAGTACTTC
TRBV5-1	14	.	.	TRBJ2-5	CASSFQGARETQYF	TGCGCCAGCAGCTTCCAGGGTGCGAGAGAGACCCAGTACTTC
TRBV2	14	.	.	TRBJ2-7	CASSVPDSSYEQYF	TGTGCCAGCAGTGTACCGGACAGCTCCTACGAGCAGTACTTC
TRBV7-9	15	TRBD1	.	TRBJ1-4	CASSHVGQGNEKLFF	TGTGCCAGCAGTCACGTAGGACAGGGTAATGAAAAACTGTTTTTT
TRBV6-5	16	TRBD2	.	TRBJ2-7	CASSYSGGENSYEQYF	TGTGCCAGCAGTTACTCGGGGGGGGAGAACTCCTACGAGCAGTACTTC
TRBV6-5	16	.	.	TRBJ2-2	CASSYSGGPDTGELFF	TGTGCCAGCAGTTACTCGGGAGGTCCCGACACCGGGGAGCTGTTTTTT
TRBV28	13	.	.	TRBJ1-5	CASSLGSNQPQHF	TGTGCCAGCAGTTTAGGCAGTAATCAGCCCCAGCATTTT
TRBV7-8	17	TRBD2	.	TRBJ2-3	CASSLPGGPELVDTQYF	TGTGCCAGCAGCTTACCGGGAGGGCCGGAGTTGGTAGATACGCAGTATTTT